These 22 T cell receptor beta chains were all obtained from the same sample, sequenced in a study of T cells after yellow fever vaccination. TCRdb processed the 5' RACE reads anew with MiXCR; each CDR3 protein has one entry. This sample carries some 560,000 distinct CDR3 sequences, about 19% of them seen once, and the ten largest clones take roughly an eighth. Sequenced here: PBMCs, sampled 15 days after the yellow fever booster vaccination. These receptors were collected from a man aged 30 to 39 who received the YFV17D yellow fever vaccine.

V gene TRBV20-1 combines with J gene TRBJ2-7, with 12 bases matching TRBD2. Per the germline V gene, CDR1 is DFQATT and CDR2 is SNEGSKA (reference sequence). The CDR3 length is 16 residues. V shed 2 bases and J 4 bases; nucleotides not matched to a gene: 9. The CDR3 loop is CSARNLLAGGSYEQYF. The DNA for the CDR3 is TGCAGTGCTAGAAACCTACTAGCGGGAGGATCATACGAGCAGTACTTC.

This clonotype was found many times. This chain links TRBV5-4 with TRBJ2-5, with D hard to call. The V end lost 0 bases, the J end lost 4 bases, and 7 bases lay between the germline ends. Germline CDR1 reads SGHNT; CDR2 reads YYREEE (reference sequence). The CDR3 sequence is 13 residues long. The chain's CDR3 is CASSLASLETQYF. The CDR3, as DNA: TGTGCCAGCAGCTTGGCGTCCTTAGAGACCCAGTACTTC.

The chain uses TRBV20-1 and TRBJ2-3; D gene ambiguous. The length of the CDR3 is 12 residues. Trimming shortened V by 3 bases and J by 5 bases, and 9 bases separated the two germline ends. Germline V CDR1 and CDR2: DFQATT, SNEGSKA (reference sequence). The DNA of the CDR3 is TGCAGTGCTAGTCCCTCACGAGATACGCAGTATTTT. Translation gives CSASPSRDTQYF.

The chain uses TRBV6-4 and TRBJ2-1; possible D gene TRBD2, 6 bases. The CDR3 length is 15 residues. CDR1 and CDR2 (germline): MRHNA, SNTAGT. With 2 bases removed from V and 5 bases from J, the gap between germline ends came to 13 bases. The CDR3 region is CASSDVAGPNNEQFF. The CDR3 DNA reads TGTGCCAGCAGTGACGTGGCGGGACCGAACAATGAGCAGTTCTTC.

Many counts were recorded for this clonotype. This chain joins TRBV15 and TRBJ1-5, with 7 nucleotides matching TRBD1. The CDR3 is 15 amino acids. Germline loops: CDR1 LNHNV, CDR2 YYDKDF (reference sequence). The ends lost 1 base at V and 2 bases at J; junction bases unmatched: 2. CDR3 coding DNA: TGTGCCACCAGCAGAGGAGGGACAGGCAATCAGCCCCAGCATTTT. Protein: CATSRGGTGNQPQHF. The whole variable domain, remainder taken from reference TRBV15 and TRBJ1-5, is DAMVIQNPRYQVTQFGKPVTLSCSQTLNHNVMYWYQQKSSQAPKLLFHYYDKDFNNEADTPDNFQSRRPNTSFCFLDIRSPGLGDTAMYLCATSRGGTGNQPQHFGDGTRLSIL.

This clonotype came up a few times. The rearrangement uses TRBV29-1 and TRBJ2-7; TRBD2 matches at 9 bases. The junction had 6 bases not matched to a gene; V was cut back by 6 bases and J by 6 bases. The germline CDR1 and CDR2 sequences are SQVTM and ANQGSEA. The CDR3 runs 12 residues. The CDR3, as DNA: TGCAGCGTGGCGGGAGGGCCAAGCGAGCAGTACTTC. Translated: CSVAGGPSEQYF.

The CDR3 loop is CSMTGPSINEQFF. The CDR3 nucleotides read TGCAGTATGACAGGGCCTTCTATCAATGAGCAGTTCTTC. V usage is TRBV20-1 and J usage is TRBJ2-1; 7 nucleotides align to TRBD1. V was clipped by 8 bases and J by 6 bases; unmatched bases: 10. Germline V gene lookup returns CDR1 DFQATT and CDR2 SNEGSKA (reference sequence). There are 13 residues in the CDR3.

This clonotype was observed a single time. This chain connects TRBV7-3 to TRBJ2-7; D possibly corresponds to TRBD2 (7 bases). The CDR3 is 16 amino acids. Trimming shortened V by 1 base and J by 3 bases, and 16 bases separated the two germline ends. The germline gives CDR1 SGHTA, CDR2 FQGTGA. Here the CDR3 DNA reads TGTGCCAGCAGCTTAATGGGGGGGCAGGACCACTACGAGCAGTACTTC. This translates into CASSLMGGQDHYEQYF.

This clonotype occurred a few times. The rearrangement links TRBV29-1 to TRBJ2-7; D unresolved. Trimming took off 5 bases at V and 5 bases at J, with 19 bases between the two ends. The V gene's germline CDR1 is SQVTM and CDR2 ANQGSEA. The CDR3 spans 14 residues. Here the CDR3 DNA reads TGCAGCGTTCTGCCTCGGTCAAGAGGAAACGAGCAGTACTTC. Protein: CSVLPRSRGNEQYF.

This clonotype was seen more than once but under ten times. The V call is TRBV9, the J call TRBJ2-5, with 10 bases fitting TRBD2. Germline assignment: CDR1 SGDLS and CDR2 YYNGEE. With 0 bases clipped from V and 3 bases from J, the junction kept 5 bases outside the gene matches. This CDR3 has 16 amino acids. The chain's CDR3 is CASSVAPAGGEETQYF. In nucleotides, the CDR3 is TGTGCCAGCAGCGTAGCTCCAGCGGGGGGGGAAGAGACCCAGTACTTC.

The V gene is TRBV29-1, the J gene TRBJ1-4; unclear D gene. The CDR3 has 11 residues. From germline, CDR1 is SQVTM and CDR2 ANQGSEA. Trimming removed 2 bases at V and 4 bases at J, with 2 bases between. CDR3: CSVELNEKLFF. For the CDR3, the DNA is TGCAGCGTTGAACTTAATGAAAAACTGTTTTTT. The full variable domain, completed using reference TRBV29-1 and TRBJ1-4, is SAVISQKPSRDICQRGTSLTIQCQVDSQVTMMFWYRQQPGQSLTLIATANQGSEATYESGFVIDKFPISRPNLTFSTLTVSNMSPEDSSIYLCSVELNEKLFFGSGTQLSVL.

The CDR3 region is CASSLGSTRIQETQYF. DNA of the CDR3: TGCGCCAGCAGCTTGGGGTCAACTAGAATCCAAGAGACCCAGTACTTC. The J gene is TRBJ2-5, the V gene TRBV5-1; TRBD2 is a possible D gene (5 bases). The germline V gene has CDR1 SGHRS and CDR2 YFSETQ. This CDR3 region has 16 residues. V was pared by 0 bases and J by 1 base, with 13 bases between.

V is TRBV29-1 and J is TRBJ2-7, with 9 nucleotides matching TRBD2. The CDR3 contains 14 residues. J lost 4 bases, V lost 4 bases, and 8 bases had no gene match. Germline V lookup: CDR1 SQVTM, CDR2 ANQGSEA. Here the CDR3 DNA reads TGCAGCGTTGCCTTAGCGGGAGTTGGGTACGAGCAGTACTTC. Translating it yields CSVALAGVGYEQYF.

This sequence joins TRBV20-1 and TRBJ2-1, with D possibly TRBD1 on 6 matching bases. Trimming left V 3 bases short and J 12 bases short, with 18 bases between. Germline lookup yields CDR1 DFQATT and CDR2 SNEGSKA (reference sequence). The CDR3 has 13 amino acids. The CDR3 region is CSARTGVLSWQFF. The CDR3 DNA is TGCAGTGCTAGGACAGGTGTCCTCTCCTGGCAGTTCTTC.

The chain employs TRBV7-9 and TRBJ1-5; 11 nucleotides align to TRBD1. V shed 2 bases, J shed 7 bases, and the junction held 4 bases outside the gene matches. Germline loops: CDR1 SEHNR, CDR2 FQNEAQ (reference sequence). The CDR3 has 15 amino acids. The CDR3 DNA is TGTGCCAGCAGCTTAAGGGGACAGGGGGACCAGCCCCAGCATTTT. Translated, it gives CASSLRGQGDQPQHF.

The chain combines TRBV11-2 with TRBJ2-3; 9 nucleotides line up with TRBD1. CDR1 and CDR2 from the germline V gene are SGHAT and FQNNGV. V trimming: 3 bases; J trimming: 8 bases; junction bases outside the gene matches: 12. The CDR3 consists of 16 residues. CDR3 residues: CASSFPSGTGSVTQYF. CDR3 coding DNA: TGTGCCAGCAGCTTCCCTTCCGGGACAGGGTCGGTTACGCAGTATTTT. The whole variable domain, filled in from reference TRBV11-2 and TRBJ2-3, reads EAGVAQSPRYKIIEKRQSVAFWCNPISGHATLYWYQQILGQGPKLLIQFQNNGVVDDSQLPKDRFSAERLKGVDSTLKIQPAKLEDSAVYLCASSFPSGTGSVTQYFGPGTRLTVL.

The CDR3 reads CAITLGGGTEAFF. The CDR3 nucleotides read TGTGCCATAACCCTCGGAGGGGGCACTGAAGCTTTCTTT. The J gene is TRBJ1-1, the V gene TRBV10-3; tentatively, D is TRBD1 (6 bases). Trimming took off 9 bases at V and 4 bases at J, with 15 bases between the two ends. Germline-derived CDR1 and CDR2 are ENHRY and SYGVKD. The CDR3 is 13 amino acids.

The chain employs TRBV11-2 and TRBJ2-1; 10 bases align to TRBD2. J gave up 0 bases and V 3 bases, and 8 bases lay outside the gene matches. Germline V lookup: CDR1 SGHAT, CDR2 FQNNGV. This CDR3 is built from 18 residues. The DNA for the CDR3 is TGTGCCAGCAGCTTGAGGACTAGCGGTTATCTCTCCTACAATGAGCAGTTCTTC. Translated, it gives CASSLRTSGYLSYNEQFF.

The chain combines TRBV2 with TRBJ2-1; 7 bases are a match to TRBD1. With 11 bases clipped from V and 5 bases from J, the junction kept 9 bases outside the gene matches. Per the germline V gene, CDR1 is SNHLY and CDR2 is FYNNEI. There are 13 residues in the CDR3. Here the CDR3 reads CASLRDRNNEQFF. The CDR3 DNA reads as TGTGCCTCCCTTCGGGACAGAAACAATGAGCAGTTCTTC.

The rearrangement links TRBV2 to TRBJ2-2; possible D gene TRBD2, 6 bases. CDR1 and CDR2 (germline): SNHLY, FYNNEI. This CDR3 has 16 residues. V lost 2 bases to trimming and J lost 5 bases, with 15 bases between them. CDR3 DNA sequence: TGTGCCAGCAGTGAACTCCAGCGGGCCCCGACCGGGGAGCTGTTTTTT. Translation gives CASSELQRAPTGELFF.

The chain combines TRBV11-2 with TRBJ2-3, with 7 bases lining up with TRBD2. CDR1 and CDR2 (germline): SGHAT, FQNNGV. V lost 5 bases to trimming and J lost 2 bases; unmatched junction nucleotides: 7. CDR3 length equals 15 residues. The CDR3 sequence is CASSRGLEHTDTQYF. DNA for the CDR3: TGTGCCAGCAGCCGAGGACTAGAACACACAGATACGCAGTATTTT.

This chain links TRBV9 with TRBJ2-6; no clear D. Germline V CDR1 and CDR2: SGDLS, YYNGEE. V was clipped by 1 base and J by 0 bases, with 2 bases between them. The CDR3 length is 14 residues. In DNA, the CDR3 is TGTGCCAGCAGCGTAACCTCTGGGGCCAACGTCCTGACTTTC. This gives the protein CASSVTSGANVLTF.